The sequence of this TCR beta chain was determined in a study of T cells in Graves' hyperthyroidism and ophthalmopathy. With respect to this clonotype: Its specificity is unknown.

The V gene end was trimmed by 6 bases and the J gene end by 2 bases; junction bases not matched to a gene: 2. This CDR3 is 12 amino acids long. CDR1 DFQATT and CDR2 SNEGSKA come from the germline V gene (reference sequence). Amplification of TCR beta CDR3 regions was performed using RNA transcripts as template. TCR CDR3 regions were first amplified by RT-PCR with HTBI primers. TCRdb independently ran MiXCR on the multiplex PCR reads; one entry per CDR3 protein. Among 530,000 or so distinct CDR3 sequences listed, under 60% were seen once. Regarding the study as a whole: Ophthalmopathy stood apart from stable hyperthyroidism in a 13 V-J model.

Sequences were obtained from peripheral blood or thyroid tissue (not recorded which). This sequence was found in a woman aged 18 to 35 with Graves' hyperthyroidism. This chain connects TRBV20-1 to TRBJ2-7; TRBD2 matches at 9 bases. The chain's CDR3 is CSASGGTYEQYF. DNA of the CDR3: TGCAGTGCCAGCGGGGGGACCTACGAGCAGTACTTC.